A selection of T cell receptor beta chains follows, all from one sample in a study of vaccination effects on CD4 cells after COVID-19. Assay used: immunoSEQ multiplex PCR; TCRdb lists only in-frame clones, some missing. The sample records about 20,000 clones, about 70% being singletons. These receptors' antigens are unknown. Sequenced here: CD4+ T cells from PBMCs cultured with HCoV-229E spike peptides, sampled before COVID-19 vaccination. These receptors all stem from a human donor who received a COVID-19 vaccine. Each CDR3 is given with its conserved first and last residue. The D gene is left open where the match is weak. Clone size, where shown, is once, few, many, or a class for clones that have expanded.

j_call | d_call | v_call | clone_size | cdr3_length | cdr3_nt | cdr3_aa
TRBJ2-3 | - | TRBV6-5 | - | 15 | TGTGCCAGCAGTTTCCGCGGGGCCGTTTTAGATACGCAGTATTTT | CASSFRGAVLDTQYF
TRBJ1-6 | - | TRBV6-1 | once | 14 | TGTGCCAGCAGTGAATCCGTGGCGAATTCACCCCTCCACTTT | CASSESVANSPLHF
TRBJ2-4 | TRBD2 | TRBV5-1 | - | 14 | TGCGCCAGCAGTTACAGCGGGGGGCAAAACATTCAGTACTTC | CASSYSGGQNIQYF
TRBJ1-5 | TRBD1 | TRBV11-2 | - | 14 | TGTGCCAGCAGCTTGGACAGGGGGCCTCAGCCCCAGCATTTT | CASSLDRGPQPQHF
TRBJ2-2 | - | TRBV6-5 | - | 16 | TGTGCCAGCAGTTACTCGCAGGGGACGAACACCGGGGAGCTGTTTTTT | CASSYSQGTNTGELFF
TRBJ2-1 | TRBD2 | TRBV11-3 | - | 15 | TGTGCCAGCAGCTTAGGGGTAGCGGGAAGCTATGAGCAGTTCTTC | CASSLGVAGSYEQFF
TRBJ2-1 | - | TRBV10-1 | - | 14 | TGCGCCAGCAGTGAATGGGAGGAACACAATGAGCAGTTCTTC | CASSEWEEHNEQFF
TRBJ2-3 | - | TRBV6-4 | few | 14 | TGTGCCAGCAGTGCCACCCTCTCATGGGATACGCAGTATTTT | CASSATLSWDTQYF
TRBJ2-2 | - | TRBV7-6 | - | 16 | TGTGCCAGCAGCTTAGAAGCGACATCGAACACCGGGGAGCTGTTTTTT | CASSLEATSNTGELFF
TRBJ2-2 | - | TRBV6-5 | - | 14 | TGTGCCAGCATCGAGACAGCGAACACCGGGGAGCTGTTTTTT | CASIETANTGELFF
TRBJ1-6 | - | TRBV29-1 | - | 18 | TGCAGCTCTCAGGGGTTGGTGACAGCAAAGATCTATAATTCACCCCTCCACTTT | CSSQGLVTAKIYNSPLHF
TRBJ1-3 | TRBD1 | TRBV5-4 | - | 18 | TGTGCCAGCAGCTTACTCGGGACAGCCACCCTCTCTGGAAACACCATATATTTT | CASSLLGTATLSGNTIYF
TRBJ2-2 | - | TRBV3-1/TRBV3-2 | - | 15 | TGTGCCAGCAGCCAAGCGGTGGGGGGGCCCGGGGAGCTGTTTTTT | CASSQAVGGPGELFF
TRBJ2-1 | TRBD2 | TRBV18 | - | 16 | TGTGCCAGCTCACCGCCGATAGCGGGAGTATTAAATGAGCAGTTCTTC | CASSPPIAGVLNEQFF
TRBJ1-1 | - | TRBV5-8 | - | 15 | TGTGCCAGCAGCTTGGGTCTGCAGGGAAGGACTGAAGCTTTCTTT | CASSLGLQGRTEAFF
TRBJ1-3 | - | TRBV30 | - | 12 | TGTGCCTGGGGGGAAGGTGGAAACACCATATATTTT | CAWGEGGNTIYF
TRBJ2-7 | - | TRBV24-1 | few | 11 | TGTGCCACAGAGGACACCGACGAGCAGTACTTC | CATEDTDEQYF
TRBJ1-1 | - | TRBV11-2 | - | 15 | TGTGCCAGCAGCTTAGCGGAAGGAGGGTACACTGAAGCTTTCTTT | CASSLAEGGYTEAFF
TRBJ2-5 | - | TRBV16 | - | 14 | TGTGCCAGCAGCCAATCTGGTACTAGAGAGACCCAGTACTTC | CASSQSGTRETQYF
TRBJ1-5 | TRBD1 | TRBV3-1/TRBV3-2 | - | 16 | TGTGCCAGCAGCTCTAGGACAGGGGGGGACCATCAGCCCCAGCATTTT | CASSSRTGGDHQPQHF
TRBJ2-3 | - | TRBV9 | - | 13 | TGTGCCAGCAGCGTAGCCCTACTAGATACGCAGTATTTT | CASSVALLDTQYF
TRBJ1-6 | - | TRBV27 | - | 15 | TGTGCCAGCAGTTCTGTTAGGGGGTGGAATTCACCCCTCCACTTT | CASSSVRGWNSPLHF
TRBJ2-3 | TRBD2 | TRBV5-1 | - | 14 | TGCGCCTCCTCAATAGCGGGAGAGGCAGATACGCAGTATTTT | CASSIAGEADTQYF
TRBJ2-2 | TRBD2 | TRBV5-4 | - | 16 | TGTGCCAGCACCATGGACGGGACTAGCTACGCCGGGGAGCTGTTTTTT | CASTMDGTSYAGELFF
TRBJ1-1 | TRBD1 | TRBV10-1 | - | 14 | TGCGCCAGCAGCCATGGACAGGGGAAAGTAGGTGGTTTCTTT | CASSHGQGKVGGFF
TRBJ2-7 | TRBD2 | TRBV27 | - | 14 | TGTGCCAGCAGTTTCACTAGCGGCCCCTACGAGCAGTACTTC | CASSFTSGPYEQYF
TRBJ2-3 | TRBD2 | TRBV3-1/TRBV3-2 | - | 17 | TGTGCCAGCAGCCATCGCGGACTAGCGGGGGGGCAAGATACGCAGTATTTT | CASSHRGLAGGQDTQYF
TRBJ1-5 | TRBD1 | TRBV5-6 | few | 15 | TGTGCCAGCAGCTTATGGGTCAGGGGGAATCAGCCCCAGCATTTT | CASSLWVRGNQPQHF
TRBJ1-1 | - | TRBV5-8 | - | 15 | TGTGCCAGCAGCTTGGATGGGGGGCTGGTCGCTGAAGCTTTCTTT | CASSLDGGLVAEAFF
TRBJ1-3 | - | TRBV5-1 | medium-sized | 15 | TGCGCCAGCAGCTTGGTTGGGGACTCTGGAAACACCATATATTTT | CASSLVGDSGNTIYF
TRBJ1-2 | - | TRBV19 | - | 14 | TGTGCCAGTAGTACAACCCCTGAAGGCTATGGCTACACCTTC | CASSTTPEGYGYTF
TRBJ2-2 | - | TRBV5-4 | - | 15 | TGTGCCAGCAGCTCCGACAGGACGAACACCGGGGAGCTGTTTTTT | CASSSDRTNTGELFF
TRBJ2-7 | - | TRBV10-2 | - | 15 | TGCGCCAGCAGGGGGGGGACAGGTCAGGCCTACGAGCAGTACTTC | CASRGGTGQAYEQYF
TRBJ2-3 | TRBD2 | TRBV5-1 | - | 18 | TGCGCCAGCAGCTTGGTGGGACTAGCGGGAGGACCCACAGATACGCAGTATTTT | CASSLVGLAGGPTDTQYF
TRBJ2-1 | - | TRBV5-6 | - | 15 | TGTGCCAGCCTACCGGGCCCGGACTCCTACAATGAGCAGTTCTTC | CASLPGPDSYNEQFF
TRBJ1-2 | - | TRBV10-1 | few | 12 | TGCGCCAGCAGTGAGAAGGGATTGGGCTACACCTTC | CASSEKGLGYTF
TRBJ2-1 | - | TRBV6-4 | medium-sized | 15 | TGTGCCAGCAGTGCTCAGGGGCGGAGCGGAAATGAGCAGTTCTTC | CASSAQGRSGNEQFF
TRBJ2-7 | - | TRBV6-5 | - | 13 | TGTGCCAACAGCCTTGACGCAACCTACGAGCAGTACTTC | CANSLDATYEQYF
TRBJ2-5 | - | TRBV10-1 | - | 14 | TGCGCCAGCAGTGAACCAGGGGGGTCGGAGACCCAGTACTTC | CASSEPGGSETQYF
TRBJ1-1 | - | TRBV27 | once | 12 | TGTGCCAGCCGACATCCTGACACTGAAGCTTTCTTT | CASRHPDTEAFF
TRBJ1-2 | - | TRBV7-8 | - | 14 | TGTGCCAGCAGCTTAGGGCTGTCTAACTATGGCTACACCTTC | CASSLGLSNYGYTF
TRBJ2-1 | - | TRBV7-8 | - | 17 | TGTGCCAGCAGCTCTTACCCGTGGGGAATATCCTACAATGAGCAGTTCTTC | CASSSYPWGISYNEQFF
TRBJ1-1 | - | TRBV3-1/TRBV3-2 | few | 14 | TGTGCCAGCAGAACCCGGGACACAGCCACTGAAGCTTTCTTT | CASRTRDTATEAFF
TRBJ2-7 | - | TRBV5-1 | - | 14 | TGCGCCAGCAGCCTAGGGACTTCTAGGGACGAGCAGTACTTC | CASSLGTSRDEQYF
TRBJ2-5 | - | TRBV6-1 | once | 15 | TGTGCCAGCAGTGAAGCTCCGGCGACCCGGGAGACCCAGTACTTC | CASSEAPATRETQYF
TRBJ1-5 | - | TRBV10-3 | few | 15 | TGTGCCATCAGTGAGACAGGGAGGTGGAATCAGCCCCAGCATTTT | CAISETGRWNQPQHF
TRBJ1-2 | - | TRBV5-6 | - | 14 | TGTGCCAGCATTAAACAGGGAGCTAACTATGGCTACACCTTC | CASIKQGANYGYTF
TRBJ2-3 | TRBD1 | TRBV24-1 | - | 15 | TGTGCCACCAGTAACGCCGGGACAGGCACAGATACGCAGTATTTT | CATSNAGTGTDTQYF
TRBJ2-3 | - | TRBV7-9 | once | 16 | TGTGCCAGCAGCTTAGGACAGGTGGTCGGGTCAGATACGCAGTATTTT | CASSLGQVVGSDTQYF
TRBJ2-7 | TRBD1 | TRBV19 | few | 14 | TGTGCCAGTAGTAGAGAGACAGGGGCCTACGAGCAGTACTTC | CASSRETGAYEQYF
TRBJ2-1 | TRBD1 | TRBV5-1 | - | 14 | TGCGCCAGCAGCTGGGGACAGGAATACAATGAGCAGTTCTTC | CASSWGQEYNEQFF
TRBJ1-1 | - | TRBV6-5 | few | 13 | TGTGCCAGCAGCAACCAGATGAACACTGAAGCTTTCTTT | CASSNQMNTEAFF
TRBJ2-1 | - | TRBV11-2 | - | 16 | TGTGCCAGCAGTCAGATTCGGGGTAACATGGACAATGAGCAGTTCTTC | CASSQIRGNMDNEQFF
TRBJ1-5 | - | TRBV6-2/TRBV6-3 | - | 13 | TGTGCCAGCAGCCGCGGGGAGTCTTTGCCCCAGCATTTT | CASSRGESLPQHF
TRBJ2-1 | - | TRBV6-4 | few | 15 | TGTGCCAGCAGCCCCCAGGGTAGGTCCTACAATGAGCAGTTCTTC | CASSPQGRSYNEQFF
TRBJ1-1 | - | TRBV5-1 | once | 16 | TGCGCCAGCAGCCGTACAACCGAAACACTTGGGGCTGAAGCTTTCTTT | CASSRTTETLGAEAFF
TRBJ1-1 | TRBD1 | TRBV12-5 | - | 16 | TGTGCTAGTGGTTTGGTACTAGGACAGGAAATAACTGAAGCTTTCTTT | CASGLVLGQEITEAFF
TRBJ2-2 | TRBD2 | TRBV5-6 | few | 19 | TGTGCCAGCAGACTTCATCCGGGACTAGCGGGGGTAAACACCGGGGAGCTGTTTTTT | CASRLHPGLAGVNTGELFF
TRBJ1-3 | - | TRBV5-1 | - | 16 | TGCGCCAGCAGCTCTGGCCTCCCCGGCTCTGGAAACACCATATATTTT | CASSSGLPGSGNTIYF